This T cell receptor (beta chain) was documented in a study of blood T cell repertoires in COVID-19. Study overall: The study drew acute and convalescent COVID-19 samples from the United States, Italy and Spain. T cells, B-cell-depleted T cells, or PBMCs provided the cDNA or gDNA that served as material.

The CDR3 extends over 15 amino acids. V shed 5 bases, J shed 2 bases, and the junction held 6 bases outside the gene matches. CDR1 and CDR2 (germline): SEHNR, FQNEAQ (reference sequence). Per the original data handling: Reference gene primer amplification gave estimated nucleated cell counts. TCRdb's copy holds only in-frame clones and misses some; the assay was immunoSEQ multiplex PCR. That table gives V, J and clone size, and the DNA gave D and trimming. The sample yields 85,000 to 90,000 clones, about 87% seen once. The receptor comes from a human donor in a cohort sampled during active COVID-19. This rearrangement joins TRBV7-9 to TRBJ2-7, with 10 bases that match TRBD2. Sequenced material: peripheral blood. As DNA, the CDR3 is TGTGCCAGCAGCCTACTCAGCGGGAGGGCCTACGAGCAGTACTTC. Its protein product is CASSLLSGRAYEQYF.